This T cell receptor beta chain appears in the sequencing data of a study of OX40 agonist ivuxolimab in advanced cancers. Study details: Six ivuxolimab dose levels, 0.01 to 10 mg/kg, were given intravenously every 2 weeks. Patients enrolled in dose escalation were diagnosed with hepatocellular carcinoma, melanoma, renal cell or head and neck cancer.

The CDR3 has 15 amino acids. CDR1 is MNHEY, CDR2 SMNVEV, per germline (reference sequence). V was cut by 5 bases and J by 10 bases, with 18 bases left in between. Profiled with immunoSEQ multiplex PCR; TCRdb holds only in-frame clones, not every one. The repertoire holds around 140,000 clones, with approximately 94% as singletons. Notes on this clone: What it binds is unknown.

Findings and caveats of the study: The mean number of expanded clones was higher in CD8+ T cells than in CD4+.

Here the sequenced sample was CD4+ or CD8+ T cells sorted from blood, taken in a trial of the OX40 agonist ivuxolimab. The chain uses TRBV27 and TRBJ1-6; D is perhaps TRBD1 (5 bases). The source is an adult with an advanced solid tumor such as melanoma, head and neck, liver or kidney cancer. In nucleotides, the CDR3 is TGTGCCAGCAGTCTCACAGGCGACCCGGGGTCACCCCTCCACTTT. Amino acids: CASSLTGDPGSPLHF.